This TCR beta chain was captured by sequencing in a study of tumour-infiltrating T cells in Burkitt lymphoma. Study-wide context: Survival, overall and progression-free, tracked with productive clonality.

Here immunoSEQ multiplex PCR was the method, and the copy in TCRdb shows in-frame clones only, minus some. The sample carries 7,500 to 9,500 clones, about three fifths recorded once. The CDR3 runs 14 residues. Trimming took 5 bases from V and 4 from J; bases not matched to a gene: 5. Germline V gene data show CDR1 as SGHTA and CDR2 as FQGTGA. This TCR came from a human donor with diffuse large B-cell lymphoma. V is TRBV7-3 and J is TRBJ1-2, with 9 bases lining up with TRBD1. The sample taken for sequencing was tumor tissue. The CDR3 DNA follows: TGTGCCAGCAGCCCCGGGACAGGGACCTATGGCTACACCTTC. Its translation: CASSPGTGTYGYTF. Filled out from reference TRBV7-3 and TRBJ1-2, the complete variable domain reads GAGVSQTPSNKVTEKGKYVELRCDPISGHTALYWYRQSLGQGPEFLIYFQGTGAADDSGLPNDRFFAVRPEGSVSTLKIQRTERGDSAVYLCASSPGTGTYGYTFGSGTRLTVV.